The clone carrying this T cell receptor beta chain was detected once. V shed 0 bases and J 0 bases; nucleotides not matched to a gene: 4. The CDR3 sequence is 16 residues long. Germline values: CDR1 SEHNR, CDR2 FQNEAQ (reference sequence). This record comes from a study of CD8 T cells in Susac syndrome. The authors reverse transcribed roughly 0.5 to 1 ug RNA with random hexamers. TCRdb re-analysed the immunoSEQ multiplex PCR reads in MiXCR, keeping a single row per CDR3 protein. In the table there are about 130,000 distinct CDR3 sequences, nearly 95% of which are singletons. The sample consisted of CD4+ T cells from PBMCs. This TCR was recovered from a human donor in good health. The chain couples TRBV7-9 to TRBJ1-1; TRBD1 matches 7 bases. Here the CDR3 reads CASSLAGGALNTEAFF. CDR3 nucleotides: TGTGCCAGCAGCTTAGCAGGGGGCGCGCTGAACACTGAAGCTTTCTTT.